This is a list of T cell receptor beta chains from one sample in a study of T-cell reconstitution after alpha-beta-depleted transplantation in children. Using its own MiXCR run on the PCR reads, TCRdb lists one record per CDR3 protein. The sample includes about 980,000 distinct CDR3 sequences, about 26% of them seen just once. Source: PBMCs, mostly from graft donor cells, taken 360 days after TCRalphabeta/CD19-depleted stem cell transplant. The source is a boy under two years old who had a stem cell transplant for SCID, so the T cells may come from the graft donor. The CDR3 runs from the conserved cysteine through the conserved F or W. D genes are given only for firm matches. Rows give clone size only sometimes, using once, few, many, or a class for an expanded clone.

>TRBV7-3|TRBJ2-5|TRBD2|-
TGTGCCAGCAGCTCAGGGAGGGCCCCCCAAGAGACCCAGTACTTC
CASSSGRAPQETQYF
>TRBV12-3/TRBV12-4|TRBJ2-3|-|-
TGTGCCAGCAGTTTATGGGGCCGAACGGCGGATACGCAGTATTTT
CASSLWGRTADTQYF
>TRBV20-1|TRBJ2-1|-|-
TGCAGTGCTATCCCCAACGACGATGAGCAGTTCTTC
CSAIPNDDEQFF
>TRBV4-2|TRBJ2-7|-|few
TGTGCCAGCAGTCCCGCGGCAGGGACCTACGAGCAGTACTTC
CASSPAAGTYEQYF
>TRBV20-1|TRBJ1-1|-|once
TGCAGTGCTAGAGATGGGCCCCTGAACACTGAAGCTTTCTTT
CSARDGPLNTEAFF
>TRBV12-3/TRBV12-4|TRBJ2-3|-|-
TGTGCCAGCAGTTTTGAGTTTAGCACAGATACGCAGTATTTT
CASSFEFSTDTQYF
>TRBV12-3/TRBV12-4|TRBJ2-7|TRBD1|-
TGTGCCAGCAGGGGACAGGGGCCCATCTACGAGCAGTACTTC
CASRGQGPIYEQYF
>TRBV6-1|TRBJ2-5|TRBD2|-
TGTGCCAGCAGCTCGCCCTGGACTAGCGGGGGGGCCGGGGAGACCCAGTACTTC
CASSSPWTSGGAGETQYF
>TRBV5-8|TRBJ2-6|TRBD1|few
TGTGCCAGCACCGAGACAGGGGGTGGGGCCAACGTCCTGACTTTC
CASTETGGGANVLTF
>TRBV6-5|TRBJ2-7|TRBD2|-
TGTGCCAGCAGTTACCTCGGACTAGCGGGGGCCAGCTCCTACGAGCAGTACTTC
CASSYLGLAGASSYEQYF
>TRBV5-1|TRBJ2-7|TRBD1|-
TGCGCCAGCAGCTTGGGCCTTATCGACAGGGACGAGCAGTACTTC
CASSLGLIDRDEQYF
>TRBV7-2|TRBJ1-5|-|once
TGTGCCAGCAGCTTAGTATCCCTTAGGGGGCAGCCCCAGCATTTT
CASSLVSLRGQPQHF
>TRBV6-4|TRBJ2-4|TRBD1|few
TGTGCCAGCAGTGAATCTCTAAGGACAGGGGGGCTAATAGACATTCAGTACTTC
CASSESLRTGGLIDIQYF
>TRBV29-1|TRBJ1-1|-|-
TGCAGCGTCAGTAACATGAACACTGAAGCTTTCTTT
CSVSNMNTEAFF
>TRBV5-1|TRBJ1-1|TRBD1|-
TGCGCCAGCAGCTCCGGGACAGGACTCATGAACACTGAAGCTTTCTTT
CASSSGTGLMNTEAFF
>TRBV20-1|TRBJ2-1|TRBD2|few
TGCAGTGCTGACCCGGGGGTGGGACTAGCGGCCAATGAGCAGTTCTTC
CSADPGVGLAANEQFF
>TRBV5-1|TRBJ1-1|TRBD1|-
TGCGCCAGCAGCTCCGGGACAGGGTATAAAGCTTTCTTT
CASSSGTGYKAFF
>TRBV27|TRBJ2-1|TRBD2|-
TGTGCCAGCAGTCACCCCGGGACTAGCGGGGTAGGAAATGAGCAGTTCTTC
CASSHPGTSGVGNEQFF
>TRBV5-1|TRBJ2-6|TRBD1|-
TGCGCCAGCAGCTTGGATCCGGGACAGGGATCCTCTGGGGCCAACGTCCTGACTTTC
CASSLDPGQGSSGANVLTF
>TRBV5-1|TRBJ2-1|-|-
TGCGCCAGCAGCTTGGTCCCGGGTTCGGAGAATGAGCAGTTCTTC
CASSLVPGSENEQFF
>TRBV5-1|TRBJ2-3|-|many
TGCGCCAGCAGCTTGGCCGGGGTTGGTACGCAGTATTTT
CASSLAGVGTQYF
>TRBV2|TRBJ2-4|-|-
TGTGCCAGCAGTCCCACCTTACTCAGCGGACTAGCCAAAAACATTCAGTACTTC
CASSPTLLSGLAKNIQYF
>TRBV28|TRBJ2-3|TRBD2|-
TGTGCCAGCAGCCGCGGACTAGGGGGCACAGATACGCAGTATTTT
CASSRGLGGTDTQYF
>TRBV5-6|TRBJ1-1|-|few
TGTGCCAGCAGTCTGACTTTGGGGACTGAAGCTTTCTTT
CASSLTLGTEAFF
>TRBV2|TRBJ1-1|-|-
TGTGCCAGCTTCAAAGACAGTCTGCTTAACACTGAAGCTTTCTTT
CASFKDSLLNTEAFF
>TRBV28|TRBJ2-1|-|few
TGTGCCAGCAGTTCTCCAGGCAGGGCCTACAATGAGCAGTTCTTC
CASSSPGRAYNEQFF
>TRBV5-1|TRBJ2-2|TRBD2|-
TGCGCCAGCAGCCTCATTACCGGGACTAGGGTCGGGGAGCTGTTTTTT
CASSLITGTRVGELFF
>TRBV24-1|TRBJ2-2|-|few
TGTGCCACCAGTCCCGGTGGGTACAGTGCGAACACCGGGGAGCTGTTTTTT
CATSPGGYSANTGELFF
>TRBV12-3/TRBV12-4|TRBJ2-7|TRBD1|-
TGTGCCAGCCAGCGACGTCCCGGGACAGGGGGTGGCGAGCAGTACTTC
CASQRRPGTGGGEQYF
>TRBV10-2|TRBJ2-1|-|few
TGCGCCAGCCTAGGGTCCTACAATGAGCAGTTCTTC
CASLGSYNEQFF
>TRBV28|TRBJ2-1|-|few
TGTGCCAGCAGTTCCCCCGGGACCCCCGAGCAGTTCTTC
CASSSPGTPEQFF
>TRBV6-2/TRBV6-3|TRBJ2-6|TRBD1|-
TGTGCCAGCAGTAACAACAGGGGCCCAGGGGCCAACGTCCTGACTTTC
CASSNNRGPGANVLTF
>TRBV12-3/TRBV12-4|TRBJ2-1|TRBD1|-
TGTGCCAGCAGTTTTCGGTTCACAGGGGCCCTTAATGAGCAGTTCTTC
CASSFRFTGALNEQFF
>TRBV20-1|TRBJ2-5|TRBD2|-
TGCAGTGCTAGCTCGACTAGCGGGGGTGGGGAGACCCAGTACTTC
CSASSTSGGGETQYF
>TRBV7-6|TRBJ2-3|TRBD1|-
TGTGCCAGCAGCTCCGGGACAGGTTCTAGCACAGATACGCAGTATTTT
CASSSGTGSSTDTQYF
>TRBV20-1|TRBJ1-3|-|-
TGCAGTGCTAGATCATCGGCCTCTGGAAACACCATATATTTT
CSARSSASGNTIYF
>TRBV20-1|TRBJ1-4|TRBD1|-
TGCTGTGCTAGAGATTCACGACAGGGGGGGCTTAATGAAAAACTGTTTTTT
CCARDSRQGGLNEKLFF
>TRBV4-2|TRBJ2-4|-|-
TGTGCCAGCAGCCAATGGGATTCCATTCAGTACTTC
CASSQWDSIQYF
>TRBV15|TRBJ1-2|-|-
TGTGCCACCAGTGTCGGACGTTCCTATGGCTACACCTTC
CATSVGRSYGYTF
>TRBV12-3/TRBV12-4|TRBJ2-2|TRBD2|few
TGTGCCAGCAGTTTCATACTAGCGGGAGGCGGGGAGCTGTTTTTT
CASSFILAGGGELFF
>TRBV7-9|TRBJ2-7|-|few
TGTGCCAGCAGCTTAGACCGTCCGAATTACGAGCAGTACTTC
CASSLDRPNYEQYF
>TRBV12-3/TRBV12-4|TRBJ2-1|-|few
TGTGCCAGCAGTTTAGGGGGGACCCTTCGGAATGAGCAGTTCTTC
CASSLGGTLRNEQFF
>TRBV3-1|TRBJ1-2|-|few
TGTGCCAGCAGCCTTGAACTCAGGGTGCGGGGTGGCTACACCTTC
CASSLELRVRGGYTF
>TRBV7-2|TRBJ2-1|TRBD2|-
TGTGCCAGCAGCCCGGGGGGGGCCAACGTCAATGAGCAGTTCTTC
CASSPGGANVNEQFF
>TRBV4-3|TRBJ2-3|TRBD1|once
TGCGCCAGCAGCCAAGATCTCACAGGGGGGACAGATACGCAGTATTTT
CASSQDLTGGTDTQYF